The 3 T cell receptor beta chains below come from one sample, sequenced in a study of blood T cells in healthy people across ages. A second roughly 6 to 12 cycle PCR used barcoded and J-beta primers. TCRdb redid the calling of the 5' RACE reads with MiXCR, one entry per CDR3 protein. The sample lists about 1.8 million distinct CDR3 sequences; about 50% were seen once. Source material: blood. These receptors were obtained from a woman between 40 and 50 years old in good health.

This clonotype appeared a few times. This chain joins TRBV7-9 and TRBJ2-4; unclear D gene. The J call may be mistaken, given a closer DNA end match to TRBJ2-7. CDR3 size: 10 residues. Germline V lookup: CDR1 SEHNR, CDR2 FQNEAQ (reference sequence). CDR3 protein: CASSGDEQYF. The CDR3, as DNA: TGTGCCAGCAGTGGGGACGAGCAGTACTTC.

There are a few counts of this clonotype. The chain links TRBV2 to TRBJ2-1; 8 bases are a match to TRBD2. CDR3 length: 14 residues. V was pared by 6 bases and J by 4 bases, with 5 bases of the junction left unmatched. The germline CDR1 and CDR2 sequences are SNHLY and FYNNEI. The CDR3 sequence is CASSAGGLYNEQFF. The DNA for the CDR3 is TGTGCCAGCAGCGCGGGGGGTCTGTACAATGAGCAGTTCTTC.

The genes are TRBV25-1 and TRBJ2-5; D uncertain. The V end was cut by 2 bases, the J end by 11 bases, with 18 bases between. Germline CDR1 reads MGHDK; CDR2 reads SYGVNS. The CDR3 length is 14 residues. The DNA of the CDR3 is TGTGCCAGCAGTGAAAGTACCCGTACCCATGAGCAGTACTTC. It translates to CASSESTRTHEQYF.